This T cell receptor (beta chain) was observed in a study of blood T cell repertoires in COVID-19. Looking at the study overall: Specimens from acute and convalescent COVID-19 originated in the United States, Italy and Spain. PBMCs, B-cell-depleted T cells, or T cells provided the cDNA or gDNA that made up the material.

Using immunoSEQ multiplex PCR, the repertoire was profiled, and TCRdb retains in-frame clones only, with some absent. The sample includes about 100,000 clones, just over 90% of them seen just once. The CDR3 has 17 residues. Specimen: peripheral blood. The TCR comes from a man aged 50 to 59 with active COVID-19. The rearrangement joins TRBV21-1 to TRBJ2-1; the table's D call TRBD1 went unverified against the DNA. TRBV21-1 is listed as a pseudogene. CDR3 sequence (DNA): TGTGCCAGCAGCCCCCCTGGTGGAACAGTCCCCTACAATGAGCAGTTCTTC. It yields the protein CASSPPGGTVPYNEQFF.